What follows describes a single TCR beta chain. Two negative PCRs, clearance, or symptom resolution had been documented for recovered Cohort 3 donors. This CDR3 is 11 amino acids long. The V end lost 1 base, the J end lost 8 bases, and 5 bases lay between the germline ends. Germline values: CDR1 MGHDK, CDR2 SYGVNS. These data originate in a study of blood T cell repertoires in COVID-19. Background on the study: The United States, Italy and Spain provided the acute and convalescent COVID-19 samples. PBMCs, B-cell-depleted T cells, or T cells provided the cDNA or gDNA that made up the material.

Some clones are missing from TCRdb's copy, which holds only in-frame ones; the method was immunoSEQ multiplex PCR. Of approximately 280,000 clones listed, around nine tenths are singletons. The chain couples TRBV25-1 to TRBJ1-2, with D unclear. The TCR sequence derives from a woman aged 18-35 years who had recovered from COVID-19. Sequenced sample: PBMCs or T cells enriched from blood (not recorded which). The CDR3 here is CASSESFGYTF. CDR3 nucleotide sequence: TGTGCCAGCAGTGAATCTTTCGGCTACACCTTC.